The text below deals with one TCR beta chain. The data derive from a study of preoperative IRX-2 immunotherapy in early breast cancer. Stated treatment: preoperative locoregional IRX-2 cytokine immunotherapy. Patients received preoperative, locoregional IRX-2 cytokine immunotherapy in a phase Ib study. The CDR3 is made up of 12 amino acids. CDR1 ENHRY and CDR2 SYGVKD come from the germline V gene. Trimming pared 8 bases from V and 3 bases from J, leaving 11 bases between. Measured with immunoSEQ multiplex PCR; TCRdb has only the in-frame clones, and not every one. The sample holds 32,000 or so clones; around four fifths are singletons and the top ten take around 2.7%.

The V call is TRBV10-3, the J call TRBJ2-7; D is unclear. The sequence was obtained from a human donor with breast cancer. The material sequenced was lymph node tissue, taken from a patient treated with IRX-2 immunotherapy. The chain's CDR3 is CAIGPNLYEQYF. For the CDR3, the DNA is TGTGCCATCGGGCCCAATCTCTACGAGCAGTACTTC.